This TCR beta chain appears in the sequencing data of a study of Graves' ophthalmopathy and Graves' hyperthyroidism. All donors with ophthalmopathy were recorded as having moderate-to-severe activity, CAS ≥3, NOSPECS ≥4 and a duration under 3 months. Ten or more counts support this clonotype. The antigen remains undetermined. Study-level results: Appearing in blood as well were most expanded thyroid clonotypes above 0.001 frequency.

The sequenced template was RNA, covering the TCR beta CDR3 region. First-round RT-PCR relied on HTBI primers, and a second-round multiplex PCR came next. MiXCR, run by TCRdb on the multiplex PCR reads, gives a single entry per CDR3 protein. The sample carries approximately 210,000 distinct CDR3 sequences, around 30% recorded once. The specimen was peripheral blood. This clonotype was sampled from a man aged 50 to 60 with Graves' ophthalmopathy.

The CDR3: CASSEALGVWGYTF. As DNA, the CDR3 is TGTGCCAGCAGTGAAGCGCTGGGGGTTTGGGGCTACACCTTC. The rearrangement links TRBV6-1 to TRBJ1-2; possible D gene TRBD1, 5 bases. The CDR3 length is 14 residues. The germline gives CDR1 MNHNS, CDR2 SASEGT. Between the trimmed V and J ends, which lost 0 bases and 8 bases, there was a span of 13 bases.